The sample holds one count of the clone carrying this T cell receptor (beta chain). What it binds is unknown. This sample was taken from a study of cytotoxic CD8 clonotypes in ibrutinib-treated CLL. Study observations and caveats: Clonality measured at baseline exceeded age-matched healthy donors, tracking circulating CD8+ T-cell counts.

The germline V gene encodes CDR1 MRHNA and CDR2 SNTAGT. The V and J ends lost 0 bases and 4 bases respectively, with 12 bases between them. The CDR3 is 16 amino acids. TCRdb's copy holds only in-frame clones and misses some; the assay was immunoSEQ multiplex PCR. Found here are more than 110,000 clones, around 84% of them singletons; the top ten hold roughly 7.2%. Specimen: PBMCs, collected after 36 months of ibrutinib treatment. The chain carries TRBV6-4 and TRBJ2-2, with a tentative D call TRBD1 (5 bases). The clonotype comes from a human donor with chronic lymphocytic leukemia. The CDR3 sequence: CASSDSGRVSTGELFF. The CDR3 coding sequence is TGTGCCAGCAGTGACTCGGGCAGGGTTAGCACCGGGGAGCTGTTTTTT.